This entry lists 8 T cell receptor beta chains sequenced from one sample in a study of shared clonotypes between healthy human individuals. Profiled with immunoSEQ multiplex PCR; TCRdb holds only in-frame clones, not every one. The table has around 700,000 clones, over 65% seen once. The sequenced sample consisted of memory CD4+ T cells sorted from blood. Sample subset: CD45RA-negative fraction. Every receptor here comes from a woman in her thirties in good health.

This rearrangement joins TRBV5-4 to TRBJ2-7; 8 bases match TRBD1. Germline V lookup: CDR1 SGHNT, CDR2 YYREEE (reference sequence). J was trimmed by 0 bases and V by 4 bases; bases with no gene match: 6. CDR3 length: 15 residues. The CDR3 coding sequence is TGTGCCAGCAGCCAGGGGGCTAGCTACTCCTACGAGCAGTACTTC. Protein sequence: CASSQGASYSYEQYF.

The chain couples TRBV27 to TRBJ1-1; D is possibly TRBD1 (5 bases). V was clipped by 10 bases and J by 0 bases, with 9 bases between them. Per the germline V gene, CDR1 is MNHEY and CDR2 is SMNVEV (reference sequence). There are 12 residues in the CDR3. The CDR3 loop is CATGHLNTEAFF. The CDR3 DNA reads TGTGCCACCGGACATCTGAACACTGAAGCTTTCTTT.

This chain connects TRBV6-1 to TRBJ1-1; D possibly corresponds to TRBD1 (5 bases). The CDR3 runs to 12 residues. The germline V gene encodes CDR1 MNHNS and CDR2 SASEGT. With 4 bases removed from V and 8 bases from J, the gap between germline ends came to 11 bases. The CDR3 DNA follows: TGTGCCAGCAGTGTTATCAGGGTCGAAGCTTTCTTT. It encodes CASSVIRVEAFF.

The rearrangement joins TRBV5-1 to TRBJ1-6; 11 nucleotides align to TRBD1. The germline V gene has CDR1 SGHRS and CDR2 YFSETQ. The CDR3 has 16 residues. J gave up 8 bases and V 3 bases, and 7 bases lay outside the gene matches. This chain's CDR3 is CASSYGTGGPYSPLHF. The CDR3 DNA reads as TGCGCCAGCAGCTACGGGACAGGGGGTCCGTATTCACCCCTCCACTTT.

V is TRBV25-1 and J is TRBJ2-7; D perhaps matches TRBD1 (6 bases). Looked up from germline, CDR1 is MGHDK and CDR2 is SYGVNS. Deletions cut 4 bases from V and 3 bases from J, with 25 bases between. The CDR3 is 18 residues long. CDR3 DNA sequence: TGTGCCAGCAGTGGCCTTTGGACCCCGGGACAAGAAAACTACGAGCAGTACTTC. Its protein is CASSGLWTPGQENYEQYF.

The chain employs TRBV21-1 and TRBJ2-2. TRBV21-1 is designated a pseudogene. The CDR3 totals 16 residues. CDR3 DNA: TGTGCCAGCAGCAAAGGAACCCTCCAGAAGGGCGGGGAGCTGTTTTTT. Amino acid sequence: CASSKGTLQKGGELFF.

The gene calls are TRBV28 and TRBJ1-5; possibly TRBD1 for D (6 bases). Trimming removed 6 bases from V and 3 bases from J, with 12 bases in between. This CDR3 is built from 14 residues. Germline V gene lookup returns CDR1 MDHEN and CDR2 SYDVKM. The CDR3 coding sequence is TGTGCCAGCAGGACTCAGGGGCACAATCAGCCCCAGCATTTT. It encodes CASRTQGHNQPQHF.

The table lists this clone with a few counts. The chain uses TRBV15 and TRBJ1-3; D might be TRBD1 (6 bases). This CDR3 region has 18 residues. Germline CDR1 LNHNV, CDR2 YYDKDF (reference sequence). The ends were cut back, 5 bases at V and 1 base at J, with 21 bases in the middle. CDR3 bases: TGTGCCACCAGCGCACCTCTTCTCCGGGACATTTCTGGAAACACCATATATTTT. Its translation is CATSAPLLRDISGNTIYF.